This entry features one T cell receptor beta chain sequence. The data belong to a study of Graves' ophthalmopathy and Graves' hyperthyroidism. Amplification of the TCR beta CDR3 regions used RNA transcripts (as template). HTBI-primed first-round RT-PCR preceded second-round multiplex PCR. One entry per CDR3 protein, called by TCRdb with MiXCR from the multiplex PCR reads. The data show roughly 420,000 distinct CDR3 sequences, more than 20% seen once. This CDR3 comprises 16 residues. The junction had 8 bases not matched to a gene; V was cut back by 3 bases and J by 3 bases. From germline, CDR1 is GTSNPN and CDR2 SVGIG (reference sequence).

The TCR sequence derives from a woman between 18 and 30 years old with stable Graves' hyperthyroidism. Sequenced material: peripheral blood. The chain is built from TRBV30 and TRBJ2-3; 11 nucleotides align to TRBD2. The CDR3 region has the DNA TGTGCCTGGAGGATGGTAGCGGGAGGGCCGACAGATACGCAGTATTTT. Translated, it gives CAWRMVAGGPTDTQYF.